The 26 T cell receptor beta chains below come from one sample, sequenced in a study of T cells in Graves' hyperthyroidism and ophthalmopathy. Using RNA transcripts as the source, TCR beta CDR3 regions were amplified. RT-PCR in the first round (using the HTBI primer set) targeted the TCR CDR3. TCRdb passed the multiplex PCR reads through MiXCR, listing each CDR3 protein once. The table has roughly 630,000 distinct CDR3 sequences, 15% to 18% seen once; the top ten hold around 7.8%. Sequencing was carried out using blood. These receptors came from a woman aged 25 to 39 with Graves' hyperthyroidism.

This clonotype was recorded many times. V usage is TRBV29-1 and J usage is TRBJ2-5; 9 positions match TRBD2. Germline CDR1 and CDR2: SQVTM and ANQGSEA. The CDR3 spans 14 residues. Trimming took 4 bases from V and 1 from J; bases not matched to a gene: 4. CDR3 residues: CSVVREGRQETQYF. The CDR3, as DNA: TGCAGCGTTGTGCGGGAGGGCCGCCAAGAGACCCAGTACTTC. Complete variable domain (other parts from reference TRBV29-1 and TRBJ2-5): SAVISQKPSRDICQRGTSLTIQCQVDSQVTMMFWYRQQPGQSLTLIATANQGSEATYESGFVIDKFPISRPNLTFSTLTVSNMSPEDSSIYLCSVVREGRQETQYFGPGTRLLVL.

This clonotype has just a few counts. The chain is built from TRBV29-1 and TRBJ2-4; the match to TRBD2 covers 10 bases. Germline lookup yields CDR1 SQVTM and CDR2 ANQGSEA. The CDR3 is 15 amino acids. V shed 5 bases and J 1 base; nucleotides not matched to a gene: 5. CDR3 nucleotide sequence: TGCAGCGTTTACAGCGGGAGGGCCGCCAAAAACATTCAGTACTTC. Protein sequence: CSVYSGRAAKNIQYF.

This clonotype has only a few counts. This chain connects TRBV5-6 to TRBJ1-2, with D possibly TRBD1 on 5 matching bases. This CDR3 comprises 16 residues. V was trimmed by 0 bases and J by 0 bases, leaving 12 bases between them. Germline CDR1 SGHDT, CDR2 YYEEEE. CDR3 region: CASSLGNGGTNYGYTF. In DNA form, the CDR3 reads TGTGCCAGCAGCTTGGGGAATGGGGGAACTAACTATGGCTACACCTTC.

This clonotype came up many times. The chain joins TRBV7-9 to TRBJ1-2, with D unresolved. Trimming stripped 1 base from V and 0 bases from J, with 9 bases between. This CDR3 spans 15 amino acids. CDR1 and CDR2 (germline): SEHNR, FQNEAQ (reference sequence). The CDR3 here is CASSLGSEANYGYTF. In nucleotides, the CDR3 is TGTGCCAGCAGCTTAGGTTCCGAAGCTAACTATGGCTACACCTTC.

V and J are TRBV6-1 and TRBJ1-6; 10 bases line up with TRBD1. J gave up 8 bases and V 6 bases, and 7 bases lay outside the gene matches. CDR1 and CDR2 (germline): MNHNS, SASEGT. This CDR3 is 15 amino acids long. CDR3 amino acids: CASREPGQGYSPLHF. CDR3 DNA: TGTGCCAGCAGAGAGCCGGGACAGGGGTATTCACCCCTCCACTTT.

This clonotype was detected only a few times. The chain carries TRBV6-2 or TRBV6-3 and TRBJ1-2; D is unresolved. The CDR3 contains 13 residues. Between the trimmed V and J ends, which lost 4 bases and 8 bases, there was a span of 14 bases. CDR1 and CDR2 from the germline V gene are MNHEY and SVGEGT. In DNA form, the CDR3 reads TGTGCCAGCAGTTTGACGCCTTTGGGAGGCTACACCTTC. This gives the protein CASSLTPLGGYTF.

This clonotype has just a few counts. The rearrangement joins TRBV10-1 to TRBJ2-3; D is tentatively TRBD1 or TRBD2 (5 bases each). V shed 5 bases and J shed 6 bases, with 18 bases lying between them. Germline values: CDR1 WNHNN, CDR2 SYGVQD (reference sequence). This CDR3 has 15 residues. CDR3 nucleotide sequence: TGCGCCAGCAGTTCCACGGGGCGACCGCGGGATACGCAGTATTTT. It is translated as CASSSTGRPRDTQYF.

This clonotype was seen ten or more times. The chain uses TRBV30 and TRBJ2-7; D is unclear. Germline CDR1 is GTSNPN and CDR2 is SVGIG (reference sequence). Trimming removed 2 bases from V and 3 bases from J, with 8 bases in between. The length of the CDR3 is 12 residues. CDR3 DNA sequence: TGTGCCTGGAGTAGAGGTAGCTACGAGCAGTACTTC. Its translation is CAWSRGSYEQYF.

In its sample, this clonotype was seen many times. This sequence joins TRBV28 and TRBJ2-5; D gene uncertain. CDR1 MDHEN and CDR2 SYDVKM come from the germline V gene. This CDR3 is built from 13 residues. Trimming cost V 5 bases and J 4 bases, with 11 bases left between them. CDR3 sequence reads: CASSLRFGETQYF. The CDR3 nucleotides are TGTGCCAGCAGTCTGAGATTCGGAGAGACCCAGTACTTC. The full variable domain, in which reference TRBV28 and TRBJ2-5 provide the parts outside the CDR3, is DVKVTQSSRYLVKRTGEKVFLECVQDMDHENMFWYRQDPGLGLRLIYFSYDVKMKEKGDIPEGYSVSREKKERFSLILESASTNQTSMYLCASSLRFGETQYFGPGTRLLVL.

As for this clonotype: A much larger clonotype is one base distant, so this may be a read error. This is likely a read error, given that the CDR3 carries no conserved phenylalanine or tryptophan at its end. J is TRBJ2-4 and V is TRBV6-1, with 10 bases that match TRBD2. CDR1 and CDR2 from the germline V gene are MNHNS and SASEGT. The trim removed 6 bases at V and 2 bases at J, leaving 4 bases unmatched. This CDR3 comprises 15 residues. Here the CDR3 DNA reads TGTGCCAGCAGAAGCGGGAGGGCCACCAAAAACATTCAGTACCTC. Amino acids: CASRSGRATKNIQYL.

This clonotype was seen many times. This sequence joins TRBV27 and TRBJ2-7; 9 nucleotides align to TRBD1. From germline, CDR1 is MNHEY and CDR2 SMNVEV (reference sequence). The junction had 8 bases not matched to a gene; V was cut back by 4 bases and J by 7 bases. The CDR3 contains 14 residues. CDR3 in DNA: TGTGCCAGCAGTTACAGGGGGCGAACTAATGAGCAGTACTTC. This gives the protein CASSYRGRTNEQYF.

The chain's CDR3 is CASSDSKWGPQYNEQFF. DNA of the CDR3: TGTGCCAGCAGCGACTCTAAGTGGGGTCCTCAATACAATGAGCAGTTCTTC. This sequence joins TRBV9 and TRBJ2-1; D remains ambiguous. The ends were cut back, 3 bases at V and 4 bases at J, with 20 bases in the middle. The CDR3 is 17 amino acids. Per the germline V gene, CDR1 is SGDLS and CDR2 is YYNGEE.

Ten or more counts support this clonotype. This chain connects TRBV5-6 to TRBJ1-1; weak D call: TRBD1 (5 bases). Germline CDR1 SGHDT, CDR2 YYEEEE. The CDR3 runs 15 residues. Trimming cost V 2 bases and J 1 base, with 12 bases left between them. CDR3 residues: CASSLGLGTNTEAFF. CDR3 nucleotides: TGTGCCAGCAGCTTAGGACTGGGGACGAACACTGAAGCTTTCTTT.

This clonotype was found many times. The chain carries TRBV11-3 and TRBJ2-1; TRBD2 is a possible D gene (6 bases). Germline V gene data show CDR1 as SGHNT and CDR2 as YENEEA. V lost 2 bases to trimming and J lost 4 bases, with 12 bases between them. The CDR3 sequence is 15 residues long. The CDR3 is CASSLKRAPYNEQFF. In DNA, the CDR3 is TGTGCCAGCAGCTTAAAGCGGGCACCATACAATGAGCAGTTCTTC.

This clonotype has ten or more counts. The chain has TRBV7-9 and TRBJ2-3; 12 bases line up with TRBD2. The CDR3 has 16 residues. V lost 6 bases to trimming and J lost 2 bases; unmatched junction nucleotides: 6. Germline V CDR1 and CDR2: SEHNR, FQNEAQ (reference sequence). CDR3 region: CASRITSGRPTDTQYF. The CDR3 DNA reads TGTGCCAGCAGGATCACTAGCGGGAGGCCCACAGATACGCAGTATTTT.

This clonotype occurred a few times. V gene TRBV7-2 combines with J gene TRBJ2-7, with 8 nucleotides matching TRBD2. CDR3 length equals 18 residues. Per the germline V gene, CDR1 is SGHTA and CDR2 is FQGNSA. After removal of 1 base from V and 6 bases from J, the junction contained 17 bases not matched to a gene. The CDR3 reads CASSLDPPVLAGSCEQYF. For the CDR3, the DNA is TGTGCCAGCAGCTTAGACCCTCCTGTGCTAGCGGGCTCGTGCGAGCAGTACTTC.

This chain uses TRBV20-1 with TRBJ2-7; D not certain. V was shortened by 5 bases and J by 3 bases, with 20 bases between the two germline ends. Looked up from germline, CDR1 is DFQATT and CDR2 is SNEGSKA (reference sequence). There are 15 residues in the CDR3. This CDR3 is CSAFRTRNGYYEQYF. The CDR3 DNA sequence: TGCAGTGCTTTCCGGACGCGTAATGGATACTACGAGCAGTACTTC.

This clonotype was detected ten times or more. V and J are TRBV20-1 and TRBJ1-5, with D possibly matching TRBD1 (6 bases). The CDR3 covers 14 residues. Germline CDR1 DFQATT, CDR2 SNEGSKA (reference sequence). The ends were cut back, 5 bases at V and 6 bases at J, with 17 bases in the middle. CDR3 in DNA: TGCAGTGCTCGTGGGGGGGGCGGAGGTCAGCCCCAGCATTTT. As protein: CSARGGGGGQPQHF.

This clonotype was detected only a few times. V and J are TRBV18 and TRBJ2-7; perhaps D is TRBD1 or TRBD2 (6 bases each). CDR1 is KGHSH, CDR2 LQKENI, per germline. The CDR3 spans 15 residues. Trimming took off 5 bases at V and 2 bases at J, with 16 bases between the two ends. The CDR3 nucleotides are TGTGCCAGCTCAAAGGGCGACGGGGGCACCTACGAGCAGTACTTC. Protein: CASSKGDGGTYEQYF.

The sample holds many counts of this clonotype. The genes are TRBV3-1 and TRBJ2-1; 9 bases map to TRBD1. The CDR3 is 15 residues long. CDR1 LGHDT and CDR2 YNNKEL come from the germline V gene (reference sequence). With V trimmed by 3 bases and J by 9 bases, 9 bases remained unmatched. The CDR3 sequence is CASSHRDREFGEQFF. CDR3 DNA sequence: TGTGCCAGCAGCCACCGGGACAGGGAGTTCGGTGAGCAGTTCTTC.

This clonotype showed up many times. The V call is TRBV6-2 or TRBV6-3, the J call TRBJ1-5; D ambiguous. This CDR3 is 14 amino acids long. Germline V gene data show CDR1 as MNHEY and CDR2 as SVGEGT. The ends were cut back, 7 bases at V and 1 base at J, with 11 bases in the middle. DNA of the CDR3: TGTGCCAGCAATTCAAGGGTAAGCAATCAGCCCCAGCATTTT. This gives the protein CASNSRVSNQPQHF.

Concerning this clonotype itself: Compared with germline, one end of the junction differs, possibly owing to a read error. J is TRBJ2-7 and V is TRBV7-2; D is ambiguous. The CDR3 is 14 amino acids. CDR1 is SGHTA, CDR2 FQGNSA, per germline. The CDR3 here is CASSQVGLNYEQYF. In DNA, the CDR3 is TGCGCCAGCAGCCAAGTCGGTCTTAACTACGAGCAGTACTTC.

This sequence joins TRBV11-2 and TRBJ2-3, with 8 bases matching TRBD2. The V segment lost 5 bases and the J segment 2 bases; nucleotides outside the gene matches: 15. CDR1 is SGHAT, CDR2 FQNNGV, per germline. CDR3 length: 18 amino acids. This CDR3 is CASSQRQVRLATTDTQYF. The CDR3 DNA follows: TGTGCCAGCAGCCAAAGGCAGGTCCGACTAGCGACCACAGATACGCAGTATTTT. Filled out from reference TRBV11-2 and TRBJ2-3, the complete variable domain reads EAGVAQSPRYKIIEKRQSVAFWCNPISGHATLYWYQQILGQGPKLLIQFQNNGVVDDSQLPKDRFSAERLKGVDSTLKIQPAKLEDSAVYLCASSQRQVRLATTDTQYFGPGTRLTVL.

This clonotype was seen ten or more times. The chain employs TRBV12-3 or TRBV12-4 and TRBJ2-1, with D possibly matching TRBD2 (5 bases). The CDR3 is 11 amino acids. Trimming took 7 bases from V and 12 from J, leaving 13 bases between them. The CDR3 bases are TGTGCCAGCACCCCGGGGTGGGGGCAGTTCTTC. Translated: CASTPGWGQFF.

The CDR3 here is CASSAYQGANYGYTF. For the CDR3, the DNA is TGTGCCAGCAGCGCCTACCAGGGCGCTAACTATGGCTACACCTTC. The chain uses TRBV7-9 and TRBJ1-2; TRBD1 is a possible D gene (5 bases). The ends were cut back, 5 bases at V and 0 bases at J, with 13 bases in the middle. Per the germline V gene, CDR1 is SEHNR and CDR2 is FQNEAQ (reference sequence). The CDR3 is made up of 15 amino acids.

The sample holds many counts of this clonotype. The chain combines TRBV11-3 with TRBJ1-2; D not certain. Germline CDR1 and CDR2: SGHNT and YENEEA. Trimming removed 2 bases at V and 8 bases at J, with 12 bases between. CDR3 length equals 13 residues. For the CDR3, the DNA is TGTGCCAGCAGCTTACCCGACTCCCTCGGCTACACCTTC. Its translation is CASSLPDSLGYTF. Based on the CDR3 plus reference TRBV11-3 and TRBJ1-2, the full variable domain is EAGVVQSPRYKIIEKKQPVAFWCNPISGHNTLYWYLQNLGQGPELLIRYENEEAVDDSQLPKDRFSAERLKGVDSTLKIQPAELGDSAVYLCASSLPDSLGYTFGSGTRLTVV.